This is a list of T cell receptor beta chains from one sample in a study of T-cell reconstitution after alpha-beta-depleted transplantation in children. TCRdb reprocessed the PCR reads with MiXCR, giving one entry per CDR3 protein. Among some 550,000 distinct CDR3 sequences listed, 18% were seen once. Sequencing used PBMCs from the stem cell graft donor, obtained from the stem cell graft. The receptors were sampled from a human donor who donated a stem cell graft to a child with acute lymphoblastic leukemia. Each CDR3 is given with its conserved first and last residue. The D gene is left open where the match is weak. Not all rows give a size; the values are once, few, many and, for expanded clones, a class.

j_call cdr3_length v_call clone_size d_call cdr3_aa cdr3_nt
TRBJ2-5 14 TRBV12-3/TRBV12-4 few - CASSFGDISETQYF TGTGCCAGCAGTTTTGGGGACATTTCAGAGACCCAGTACTTC
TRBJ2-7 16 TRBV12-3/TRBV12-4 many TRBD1 CASSLGGTGGAYEQYF TGTGCCAGCAGTTTAGGCGGGACAGGGGGAGCCTACGAGCAGTACTTC
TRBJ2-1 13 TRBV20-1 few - CSARVWPVDEQFF TGCAGTGCTAGAGTCTGGCCAGTCGATGAGCAGTTCTTC
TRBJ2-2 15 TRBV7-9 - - CASSLGWRNTGELFF TGTGCCAGCAGCTTAGGTTGGCGGAACACCGGGGAGCTGTTTTTT
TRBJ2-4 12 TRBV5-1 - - CASSLVGRVQYF TGCGCCAGCAGCCTTGTCGGCAGGGTTCAGTACTTC
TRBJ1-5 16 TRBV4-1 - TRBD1 CASSHRQGAPSGPQHF TGCGCCAGCAGCCATAGACAGGGGGCGCCCTCAGGGCCCCAGCATTTT
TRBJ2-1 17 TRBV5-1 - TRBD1 CASSALPGTGTSSEQFF TGCGCCAGCAGCGCCCTCCCCGGGACAGGGACCTCAAGTGAGCAGTTCTTC
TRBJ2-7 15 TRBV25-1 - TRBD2 CASSDSGGVSYEQYF TGTGCCAGCAGTGATAGCGGGGGGGTTTCCTACGAGCAGTACTTC
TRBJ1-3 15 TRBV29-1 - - CSVLGNQGSGNTIYF TGCAGCGTCCTTGGGAACCAGGGGTCTGGAAACACCATATATTTT
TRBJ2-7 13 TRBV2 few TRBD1 CARKRDSAYEQYF TGTGCCAGAAAAAGGGACAGCGCCTACGAGCAGTACTTC
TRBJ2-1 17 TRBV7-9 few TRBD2 CASSLAALSGSGDEQFF TGTGCCAGCAGCTTAGCGGCCCTTAGCGGGAGTGGTGATGAGCAGTTCTTC
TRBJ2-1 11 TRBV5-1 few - CASSRLDEQFF TGCGCCAGCAGCCGCTTGGATGAGCAGTTCTTC
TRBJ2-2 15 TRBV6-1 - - CASSDVREGTGELFF TGTGCCAGCAGTGACGTCCGGGAAGGCACCGGGGAGCTGTTTTTT
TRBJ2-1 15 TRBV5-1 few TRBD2 CASSRSGADYNEQFF TGCGCCAGCAGCCGGAGCGGGGCAGACTACAATGAGCAGTTCTTC
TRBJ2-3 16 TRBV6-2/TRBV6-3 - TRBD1 CASGQGLGQGTDTQYF TGTGCCAGCGGACAGGGATTAGGACAAGGCACAGATACGCAGTATTTT
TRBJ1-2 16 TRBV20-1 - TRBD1 CSARGPGTGESYGYTF TGCAGTGCTAGAGGCCCCGGGACAGGAGAGAGCTATGGCTACACCTTC
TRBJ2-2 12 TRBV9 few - CASSVATGELFF TGTGCCAGCAGCGTCGCCACCGGGGAGCTGTTTTTT
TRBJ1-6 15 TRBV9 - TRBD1 CASSVVGQGNSPLHF TGTGCCAGCAGCGTAGTAGGACAGGGCAATTCACCCCTCCACTTT
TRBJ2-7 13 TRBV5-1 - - CASSFVDSPEQYF TGCGCCAGCAGCTTCGTCGACAGCCCCGAGCAGTACTTC
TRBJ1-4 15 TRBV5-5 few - CASSSGWGPNEKLFF TGTGCCAGCAGCTCCGGTTGGGGCCCTAATGAAAAACTGTTTTTT
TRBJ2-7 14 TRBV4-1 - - CASSPAGTRYEQYF TGCGCCAGCAGCCCGGCGGGGACCCGCTACGAGCAGTACTTC
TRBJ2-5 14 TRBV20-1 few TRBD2 CSAPRRGGQETQYF TGCAGTGCCCCGAGGCGGGGGGGCCAAGAGACCCAGTACTTC
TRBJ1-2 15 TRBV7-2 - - CASSLSQGGRAGYTF TGTGCCAGCAGCTTATCCCAAGGAGGGCGAGCTGGCTACACCTTC
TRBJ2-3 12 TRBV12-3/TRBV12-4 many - CASAPGTDTQYF TGTGCCAGCGCCCCAGGCACAGATACGCAGTATTTT
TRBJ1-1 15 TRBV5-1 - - CASSGFWEGHTEAFF TGCGCCAGCAGCGGGTTTTGGGAGGGGCACACTGAAGCTTTCTTT
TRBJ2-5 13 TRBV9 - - CASSVLPGETQYF TGTGCCAGCAGCGTCCTCCCGGGGGAGACCCAGTACTTC
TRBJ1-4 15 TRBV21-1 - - CASSKCVGQNEKLFF TGTGCCAGCAGCAAATGTGTGGGACAGAATGAAAAACTGTTTTTT
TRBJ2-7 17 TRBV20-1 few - CSARDASSLRAAGEQYF TGCAGTGCTAGAGACGCCTCTAGCCTACGAGCGGCCGGGGAGCAGTACTTC
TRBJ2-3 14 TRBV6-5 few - CASSPQGGADTQYF TGTGCCAGCAGCCCACAGGGAGGGGCAGATACGCAGTATTTT
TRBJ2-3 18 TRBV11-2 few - CASSLYGGPKGVADTQYF TGTGCCAGCAGCTTATATGGGGGACCCAAGGGTGTGGCAGATACGCAGTATTTT
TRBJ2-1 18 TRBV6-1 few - CASSDELAVGSSYNEQFF TGTGCCAGCAGTGATGAACTAGCTGTCGGGTCCTCCTACAATGAGCAGTTCTTC
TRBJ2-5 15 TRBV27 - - CASSLSGGSQETQYF TGTGCCAGCAGTTTATCCGGGGGCTCCCAAGAGACCCAGTACTTC
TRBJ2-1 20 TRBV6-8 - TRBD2 CASSRLAGALLALSYNEQFF TGTGCCAGCAGTCGCCTAGCGGGAGCCCTACTGGCCCTCTCCTACAATGAGCAGTTCTTC
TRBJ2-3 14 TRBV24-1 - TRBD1 CATSDGDREDTQYF TGTGCCACCAGTGATGGGGACAGGGAAGATACGCAGTATTTT
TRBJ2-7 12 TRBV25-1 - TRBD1 CASTGQGYEQYF TGTGCCAGCACCGGACAGGGCTACGAGCAGTACTTC
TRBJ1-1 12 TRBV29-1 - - CSVEESGSGAFF TGCAGCGTTGAAGAGTCTGGGTCGGGAGCTTTCTTT
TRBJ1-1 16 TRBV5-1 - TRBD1 CASSLAIGTGFPEAFF TGCGCCAGCAGCTTGGCGATCGGGACAGGGTTCCCTGAAGCTTTCTTT
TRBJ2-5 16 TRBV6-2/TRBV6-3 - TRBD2 CASTHGSGSFQETQYF TGTGCCAGCACCCACGGGAGCGGGAGCTTCCAAGAGACCCAGTACTTC
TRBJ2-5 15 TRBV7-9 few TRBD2 CASSPPPSGEETQYF TGTGCCAGCAGCCCTCCCCCTAGCGGGGAAGAGACCCAGTACTTC
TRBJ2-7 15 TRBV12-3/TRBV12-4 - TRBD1 CASSRGQGGPYEQYF TGTGCCAGCAGCCGCGGACAGGGGGGTCCCTACGAGCAGTACTTC